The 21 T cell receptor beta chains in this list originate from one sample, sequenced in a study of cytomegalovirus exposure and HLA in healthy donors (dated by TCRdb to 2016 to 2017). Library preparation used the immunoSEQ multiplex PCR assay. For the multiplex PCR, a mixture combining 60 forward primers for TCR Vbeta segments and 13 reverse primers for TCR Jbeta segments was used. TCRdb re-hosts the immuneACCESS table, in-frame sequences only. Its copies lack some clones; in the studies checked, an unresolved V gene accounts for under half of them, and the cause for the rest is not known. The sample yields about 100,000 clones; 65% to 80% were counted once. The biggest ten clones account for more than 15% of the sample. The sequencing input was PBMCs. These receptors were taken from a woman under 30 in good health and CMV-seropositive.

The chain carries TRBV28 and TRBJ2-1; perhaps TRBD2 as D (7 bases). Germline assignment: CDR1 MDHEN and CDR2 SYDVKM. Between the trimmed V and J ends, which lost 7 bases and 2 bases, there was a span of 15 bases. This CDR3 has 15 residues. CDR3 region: CASMRGRATYNEQFF. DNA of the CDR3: TGTGCCAGCATGAGGGGGAGGGCCACCTACAATGAGCAGTTCTTC. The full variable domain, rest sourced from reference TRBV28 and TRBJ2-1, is DVKVTQSSRYLVKRTGEKVFLECVQDMDHENMFWYRQDPGLGLRLIYFSYDVKMKEKGDIPEGYSVSREKKERFSLILESASTNQTSMYLCASMRGRATYNEQFFGPGTRLTVL.

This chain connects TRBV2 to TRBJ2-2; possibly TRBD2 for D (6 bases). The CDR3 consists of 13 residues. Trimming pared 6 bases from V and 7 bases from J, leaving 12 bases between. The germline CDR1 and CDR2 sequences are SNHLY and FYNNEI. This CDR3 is CASSEEGHGELFF. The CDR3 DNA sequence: TGTGCCAGCAGCGAGGAGGGGCACGGGGAGCTGTTTTTT.

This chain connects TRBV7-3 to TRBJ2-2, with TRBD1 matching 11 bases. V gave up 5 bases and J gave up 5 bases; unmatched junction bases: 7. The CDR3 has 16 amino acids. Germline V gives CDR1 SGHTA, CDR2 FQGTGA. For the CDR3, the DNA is TGTGCCAGCAGCCCCGCCGGGACAGGGGGTACCGGGGAGCTGTTTTTT. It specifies CASSPAGTGGTGELFF.

Written as DNA, the CDR3 is TGTGCCAGCAGGAATCCGGGACTAGCGAACGGATACGAGCAGTACTTC. This sequence encodes CASRNPGLANGYEQYF. J is TRBJ2-7 and V is TRBV2; 10 positions match TRBD2. Germline V gene data show CDR1 as SNHLY and CDR2 as FYNNEI. CDR3 length equals 16 residues. V shed 6 bases, J shed 4 bases, and the junction held 12 bases outside the gene matches. The full variable domain, completed using reference TRBV2 and TRBJ2-7, is EPEVTQTPSHQVTQMGQEVILRCVPISNHLYFYWYRQILGQKVEFLVSFYNNEISEKSEIFDDQFSVERPDGSNFTLKIRSTKLEDSAMYFCASRNPGLANGYEQYFGPGTRLTVT.

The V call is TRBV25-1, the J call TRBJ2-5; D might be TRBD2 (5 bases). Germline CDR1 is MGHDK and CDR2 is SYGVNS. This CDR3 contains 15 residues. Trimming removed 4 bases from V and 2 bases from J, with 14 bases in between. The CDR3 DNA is TGTGCCAGCAGTGCCAATTCCGGGGTACAAGAGACCCAGTACTTC. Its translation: CASSANSGVQETQYF.

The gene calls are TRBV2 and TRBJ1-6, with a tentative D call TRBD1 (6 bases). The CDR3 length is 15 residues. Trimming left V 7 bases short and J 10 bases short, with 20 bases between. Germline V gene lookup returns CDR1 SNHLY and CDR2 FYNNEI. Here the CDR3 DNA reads TGTGCCAGCACTCCCCCCGGGGGGCTCGGGTCACCCCTCCACTTT. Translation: CASTPPGGLGSPLHF.

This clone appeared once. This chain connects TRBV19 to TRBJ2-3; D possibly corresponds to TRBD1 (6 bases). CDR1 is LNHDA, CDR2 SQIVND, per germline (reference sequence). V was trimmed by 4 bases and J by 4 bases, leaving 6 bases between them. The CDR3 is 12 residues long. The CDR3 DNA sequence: TGTGCCAGTAGTACAGGGGCAGATACGCAGTATTTT. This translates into CASSTGADTQYF. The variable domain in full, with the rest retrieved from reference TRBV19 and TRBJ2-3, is DGGITQSPKYLFRKEGQNVTLSCEQNLNHDAMYWYRQDPGQGLRLIYYSQIVNDFQKGDIAEGYSVSREKKESFPLTVTSAQKNPTAFYLCASSTGADTQYFGPGTRLTVL.

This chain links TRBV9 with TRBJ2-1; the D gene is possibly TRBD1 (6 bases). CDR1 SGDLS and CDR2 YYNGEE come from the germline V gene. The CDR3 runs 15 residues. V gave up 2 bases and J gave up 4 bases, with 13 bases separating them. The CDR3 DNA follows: TGTGCCAGCAGCGTCGCAGGGGAAGTATACAATGAGCAGTTCTTC. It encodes CASSVAGEVYNEQFF.

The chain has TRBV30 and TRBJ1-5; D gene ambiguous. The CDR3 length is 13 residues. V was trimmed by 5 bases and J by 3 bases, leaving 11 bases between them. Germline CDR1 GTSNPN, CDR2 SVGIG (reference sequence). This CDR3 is CAWATEDNQPQHF. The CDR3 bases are TGTGCCTGGGCAACAGAAGACAATCAGCCCCAGCATTTT.

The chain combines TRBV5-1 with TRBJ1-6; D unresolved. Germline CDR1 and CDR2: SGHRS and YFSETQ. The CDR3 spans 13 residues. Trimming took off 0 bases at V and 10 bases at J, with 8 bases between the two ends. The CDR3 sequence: CASSLDRGSPLHF. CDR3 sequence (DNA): TGCGCCAGCAGCTTGGACCGGGGATCACCCCTCCACTTT. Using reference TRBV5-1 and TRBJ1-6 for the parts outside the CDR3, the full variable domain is KAGVTQTPRYLIKTRGQQVTLSCSPISGHRSVSWYQQTPGQGLQFLFEYFSETQRNKGNFPGRFSGRQFSNSRSEMNVSTLELGDSALYLCASSLDRGSPLHFGNGTRLTVT.

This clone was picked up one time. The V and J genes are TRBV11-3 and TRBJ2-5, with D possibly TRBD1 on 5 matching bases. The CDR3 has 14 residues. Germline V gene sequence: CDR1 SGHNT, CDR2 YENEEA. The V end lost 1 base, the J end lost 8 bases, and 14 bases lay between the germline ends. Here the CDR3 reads CASSLGGIRNTQYF. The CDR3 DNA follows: TGTGCCAGCAGCTTAGGGGGCATACGTAACACCCAGTACTTC.

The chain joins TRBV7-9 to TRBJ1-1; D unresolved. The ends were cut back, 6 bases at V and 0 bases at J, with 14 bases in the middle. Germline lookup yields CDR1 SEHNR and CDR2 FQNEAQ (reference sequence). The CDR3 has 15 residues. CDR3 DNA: TGTGCCAGCAGAACTCCTTTGCGAATGAACACTGAAGCTTTCTTT. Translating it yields CASRTPLRMNTEAFF.

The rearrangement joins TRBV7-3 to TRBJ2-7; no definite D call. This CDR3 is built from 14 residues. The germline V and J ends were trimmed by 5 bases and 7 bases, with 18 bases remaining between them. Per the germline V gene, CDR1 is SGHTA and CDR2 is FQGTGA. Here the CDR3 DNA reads TGTGCCAGCAGCCCCGGCGGCTATAATGGGGAGCAGTACTTC. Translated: CASSPGGYNGEQYF.

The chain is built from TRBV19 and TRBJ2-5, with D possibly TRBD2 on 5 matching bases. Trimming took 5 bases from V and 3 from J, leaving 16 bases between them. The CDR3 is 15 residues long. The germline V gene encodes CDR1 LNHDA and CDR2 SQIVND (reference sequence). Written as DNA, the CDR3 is TGTGCCAGTAGTGTCCTCGGCGGACTTAAAGAGACCCAGTACTTC. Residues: CASSVLGGLKETQYF.

This CDR3 reads CASSWGQGDTEAFF. CDR3 in DNA: TGTGCCAGCAGTTGGGGACAGGGGGACACTGAAGCTTTCTTT. The chain links TRBV5-6 to TRBJ1-1; 11 bases map to TRBD1. This CDR3 has 14 amino acids. Germline V gives CDR1 SGHDT, CDR2 YYEEEE. Losses at the gene ends were 5 bases for V and 3 bases for J; bases not matched to a gene: 3.

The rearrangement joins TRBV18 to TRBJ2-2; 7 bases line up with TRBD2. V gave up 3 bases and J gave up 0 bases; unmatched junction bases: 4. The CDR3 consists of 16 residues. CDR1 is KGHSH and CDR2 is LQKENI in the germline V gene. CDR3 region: CASSPGAGANTGELFF. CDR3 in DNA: TGTGCCAGCTCACCCGGGGCGGGAGCGAACACCGGGGAGCTGTTTTTT.

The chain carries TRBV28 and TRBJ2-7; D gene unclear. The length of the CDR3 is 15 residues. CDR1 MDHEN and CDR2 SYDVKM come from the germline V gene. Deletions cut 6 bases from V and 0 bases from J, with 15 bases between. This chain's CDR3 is CASSPPSASSYEQYF. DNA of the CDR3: TGTGCCAGCAGCCCCCCCAGCGCGAGCTCCTACGAGCAGTACTTC.

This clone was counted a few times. Written as DNA, the CDR3 is TGTGCCAGCAGTGAATATTCAACAGGGGAGAACACTGAAGCTTTCTTT. Residues: CASSEYSTGENTEAFF. The chain joins TRBV25-1 to TRBJ1-1; 7 bases are a match to TRBD1. The trim removed 0 bases at V and 1 base at J, leaving 5 bases unmatched. The CDR3 runs 16 residues. CDR1 is MGHDK, CDR2 SYGVNS, per germline.

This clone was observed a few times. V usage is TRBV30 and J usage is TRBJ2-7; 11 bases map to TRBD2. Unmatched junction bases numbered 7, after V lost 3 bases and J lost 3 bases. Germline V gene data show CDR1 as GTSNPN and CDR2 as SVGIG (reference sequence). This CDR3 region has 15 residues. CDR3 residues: CAWRIPLAGGYEQYF. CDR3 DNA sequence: TGTGCCTGGAGAATTCCCCTAGCGGGAGGCTACGAGCAGTACTTC.

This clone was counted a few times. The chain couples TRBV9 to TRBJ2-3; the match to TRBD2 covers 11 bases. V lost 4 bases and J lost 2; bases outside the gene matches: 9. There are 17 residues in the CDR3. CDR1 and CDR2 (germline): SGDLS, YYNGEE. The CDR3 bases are TGTGCCAGCAGCCCCATCTTAGCGGGAGGGACCACAGATACGCAGTATTTT. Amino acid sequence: CASSPILAGGTTDTQYF.

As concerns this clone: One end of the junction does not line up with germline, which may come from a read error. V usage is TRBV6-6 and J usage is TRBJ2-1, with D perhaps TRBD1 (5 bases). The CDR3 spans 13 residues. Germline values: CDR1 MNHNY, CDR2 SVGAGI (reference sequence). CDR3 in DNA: TGTGCCAGCAGTTACATCAAAGGGGCTCCAGCCATCTTC. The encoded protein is CASSYIKGAPAIF.